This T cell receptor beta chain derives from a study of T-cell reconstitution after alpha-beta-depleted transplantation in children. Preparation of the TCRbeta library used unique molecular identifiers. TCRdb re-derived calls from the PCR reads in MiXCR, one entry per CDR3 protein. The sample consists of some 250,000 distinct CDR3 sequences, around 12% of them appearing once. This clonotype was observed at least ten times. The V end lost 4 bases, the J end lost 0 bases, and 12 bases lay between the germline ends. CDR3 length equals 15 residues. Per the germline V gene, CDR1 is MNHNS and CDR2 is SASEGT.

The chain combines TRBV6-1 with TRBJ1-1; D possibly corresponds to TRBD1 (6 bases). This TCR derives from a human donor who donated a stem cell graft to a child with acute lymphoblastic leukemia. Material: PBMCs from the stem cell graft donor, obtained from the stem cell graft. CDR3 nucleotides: TGTGCCAGCAGTGGCCCCCAGGGGATGAACACTGAAGCTTTCTTT. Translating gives CASSGPQGMNTEAFF.